This TCR beta chain was identified in a study of T cell clonotyping in hematopoietic cell transplantation. The CDR3 is made up of 15 amino acids. The ends were cut back, 1 base at V and 7 bases at J, with 16 bases in the middle. The germline V gene has CDR1 MGHRA and CDR2 YSYEKL. TCRdb keeps only in-frame clones here, not all; method: immunoSEQ multiplex PCR. The data contain roughly 880 clones, 70% to 85% of them singletons. Samples: about 28 days before transplant, then days 30, 100 and 180 after. Notes on this clone: Its antigen is unidentified.

General study results and limits: After transplant, recipient diversity fell while pathologically expanded clonotypes grew through day 180.

The rearrangement joins TRBV4-1 to TRBJ1-2; D remains ambiguous. This TCR came from a female patient between 30 and 45 years old who had an allogeneic stem cell transplant, so the T cells may come from the graft donor. Some clones in this sample may be carry-over from other donors' samples. The sequencing here drew on PBMCs, taken 30 days after allogeneic stem cell transplant. The CDR3 DNA is TGCGCCAGCAGCCAAGCTATGACCGCGTTTAGTGGCTACACCTTC. Translation gives CASSQAMTAFSGYTF.